One and the same sample provided the 15 T cell receptor beta chains below, sequenced in a study of metastatic and nonmetastatic thyroid tumors. TCRdb reanalyzed the PCR reads via MiXCR. The sample holds about 30,000 clones, more than 20% seen once. Treatment of any kind had been given to no patient before thyroid surgery. The sequenced sample consisted of blood. The receptor set was obtained from a female donor with papillary thyroid cancer or a benign thyroid nodule (not recorded which). Some clones in this sample may be carry-over from other donors' samples.

This clone was recorded at least ten times. J is TRBJ2-3 and V is TRBV11-1; 9 nucleotides line up with TRBD2. This CDR3 has 16 amino acids. Germline V CDR1 and CDR2: SGHAT, FQDESV (reference sequence). V shed 5 bases, J shed 4 bases, and the junction held 10 bases outside the gene matches. The CDR3 spells CASSRPGLAFPDTQYF. The CDR3 nucleotides are TGTGCCAGCAGCAGACCGGGACTAGCCTTCCCAGATACGCAGTATTTT. The complete variable domain, with remaining parts taken from reference TRBV11-1 and TRBJ2-3, reads EAEVAQSPRYKITEKSQAVAFWCDPISGHATLYWYRQILGQGPELLVQFQDESVVDDSQLPKDRFSAERLKGVDSTLKIQPAELGDSAMYLCASSRPGLAFPDTQYFGPGTRLTVL.

This clone was seen more than once but under ten times. This specimen includes other DNA sequences encoding the same CDR3. The gene calls are TRBV28 and TRBJ2-1, with 12 bases that match TRBD2. CDR3 length: 13 amino acids. Germline V gene sequence: CDR1 MDHEN, CDR2 SYDVKM. Losses at the gene ends were 2 bases for V and 10 bases for J; bases not matched to a gene: 0. CDR3: CASSLGTSGEQFF. The CDR3 DNA sequence: TGTGCCAGCAGTTTAGGGACTAGCGGGGAGCAGTTCTTC. Together with reference TRBV28 and TRBJ2-1, the CDR3 gives the full variable domain: DVKVTQSSRYLVKRTGEKVFLECVQDMDHENMFWYRQDPGLGLRLIYFSYDVKMKEKGDIPEGYSVSREKKERFSLILESASTNQTSMYLCASSLGTSGEQFFGPGTRLTVL.

This clone showed up many times. J is TRBJ2-7 and V is TRBV15; D uncertain. Germline CDR1 is LNHNV and CDR2 is YYDKDF (reference sequence). V dropped 8 bases and J dropped 4 bases, with 21 bases sitting between them. This CDR3 has 15 amino acids. The CDR3 reads CATSSRNSRNYEQYF. CDR3 bases: TGTGCCACCTCCTCTAGGAATAGCAGAAATTACGAGCAGTACTTC.

This clone was seen more than once but under ten times. This chain joins TRBV7-3 and TRBJ2-7, with D unresolved. The V end was cut by 5 bases, the J end by 2 bases, with 10 bases between. CDR1 SGHTA and CDR2 FQGTGA come from the germline V gene. CDR3 length: 13 residues. In DNA, the CDR3 is TGTGCCAGCAGCGCAACAGCTGCCTACGAGCAGTACTTC. As protein: CASSATAAYEQYF.

This clone was recorded many times. The rearrangement links TRBV18 to TRBJ1-2, with D perhaps matching TRBD1 (6 bases). Germline V CDR1 and CDR2: KGHSH, LQKENI. Deletions cut 6 bases from V and 0 bases from J, with 8 bases between. The CDR3 length is 13 residues. CDR3 nucleotides: TGTGCCAGCTCCGCAGGGGCTAACTATGGCTACACCTTC. Its translation: CASSAGANYGYTF.

The rearrangement uses TRBV28 and TRBJ2-3; 11 bases are shared with TRBD2. The V gene end was trimmed by 3 bases and the J gene end by 6 bases; junction bases not matched to a gene: 8. Germline assignment: CDR1 MDHEN and CDR2 SYDVKM. The CDR3 is made up of 16 amino acids. CDR3 nucleotides: TGTGCCAGCAGTTTCTGTTTACTAGCGGGAGCCGATACGCAGTATTTT. Translation: CASSFCLLAGADTQYF.

This clone has just one count. The chain couples TRBV9 to TRBJ1-3; weak D call: TRBD1 (6 bases). Germline assignment: CDR1 SGDLS and CDR2 YYNGEE. Trimming pared 4 bases from V and 0 bases from J, leaving 14 bases between. The CDR3 is made up of 16 amino acids. CDR3 sequence reads: CASSMPGANSGNTIYF. In nucleotides, the CDR3 is TGTGCCAGCAGCATGCCAGGGGCGAACTCTGGAAACACCATATATTTT.

This clone was seen many times. The chain joins TRBV2 to TRBJ2-3, with 10 bases aligning to TRBD1. Per the germline V gene, CDR1 is SNHLY and CDR2 is FYNNEI. The junction had 5 bases not matched to a gene; V was cut back by 4 bases and J by 1 base. The CDR3 loop spans 16 amino acids. CDR3 nucleotide sequence: TGTGCCAGCAGTGCCGGGACAGGGGTTGGCACAGATACGCAGTATTTT. Translation: CASSAGTGVGTDTQYF.

The chain combines TRBV6-1 with TRBJ1-3; tentative D call: TRBD1 (5 bases). Trimming stripped 11 bases from V and 0 bases from J, with 14 bases between. The V gene's germline CDR1 is MNHNS and CDR2 SASEGT. CDR3 length: 14 residues. Here the CDR3 reads CAGTQDLSGNTIYF. The CDR3 DNA sequence: TGTGCCGGTACACAGGATCTCTCTGGAAACACCATATATTTT.

This clone was seen ten or more times. This chain uses TRBV2 with TRBJ1-6; weak D call: TRBD1 (6 bases). The CDR3 has 12 amino acids. Germline V gives CDR1 SNHLY, CDR2 FYNNEI. V was pared by 7 bases and J by 10 bases, with 11 bases between. This chain's CDR3 is CASISQGSPLHF. DNA for the CDR3: TGTGCCAGCATCTCACAGGGCTCACCCCTCCACTTT.

Ten or more counts support this clone. V gene TRBV19 combines with J gene TRBJ2-4; D call uncertain. Germline V lookup: CDR1 LNHDA, CDR2 SQIVND (reference sequence). Trimming took off 5 bases at V and 1 base at J, with 9 bases between the two ends. This CDR3 has 14 amino acids. The CDR3 sequence is CASSGSWAKNIQYF. CDR3 in DNA: TGTGCCAGTAGTGGATCGTGGGCCAAAAACATTCAGTACTTC.

This clone was seen only a few times. The chain employs TRBV2 and TRBJ2-7; 7 bases line up with TRBD2. The CDR3 loop spans 14 amino acids. In germline, CDR1 is SNHLY, CDR2 FYNNEI. The trim removed 8 bases at V and 4 bases at J, leaving 11 bases unmatched. In nucleotides, the CDR3 is TGTGCCAGCCGTTTAGAGGGCGGGAGTTACGAGCAGTACTTC. Encoded protein: CASRLEGGSYEQYF. The entire variable domain, with the rest obtained from reference TRBV2 and TRBJ2-7, is as follows: EPEVTQTPSHQVTQMGQEVILRCVPISNHLYFYWYRQILGQKVEFLVSFYNNEISEKSEIFDDQFSVERPDGSNFTLKIRSTKLEDSAMYFCASRLEGGSYEQYFGPGTRLTVT.

This clone was observed at least ten times. The chain links TRBV11-3 to TRBJ2-2; no clear D. Trimming pared 0 bases from V and 4 bases from J, leaving 6 bases between. The CDR3 runs to 14 residues. Germline CDR1 and CDR2: SGHNT and YENEEA. The CDR3: CASSLDHITGELFF. The CDR3 DNA follows: TGTGCCAGCAGCTTAGATCACATCACCGGGGAGCTGTTTTTT.

This clone rates as medium-sized. The chain couples TRBV6-1 to TRBJ2-7; 8 bases fit TRBD2. This CDR3 region has 14 residues. Per the germline V gene, CDR1 is MNHNS and CDR2 is SASEGT. J lost 6 bases, V lost 1 base, and 5 bases had no gene match. CDR3 coding DNA: TGTGCCAGCAGTGAAGGTGGGACTAGTATCGAGCAGTACTTC. It yields the protein CASSEGGTSIEQYF.

This clone was counted at least ten times. The chain combines TRBV28 with TRBJ1-1; tentatively, D is TRBD1 (6 bases). The CDR3 is 14 residues long. Germline V gene sequence: CDR1 MDHEN, CDR2 SYDVKM. V was trimmed by 8 bases and J by 4 bases, leaving 17 bases between them. The CDR3 loop reads CASDRLPQSTEAFF. The CDR3 nucleotides are TGTGCCAGCGACAGGCTCCCCCAGAGCACTGAAGCTTTCTTT.